This entry is about one T cell receptor beta chain. The data were obtained in a study of T cell changes during pregnancy in multiple sclerosis. Clones were read by immunoSEQ multiplex PCR, and TCRdb kept only the in-frame ones, dropping some. This sample yields roughly 68,000 clones, of which about 92% are seen a single time; approximately 1.4% belongs to the top ten. V shed 4 bases and J 4 bases; nucleotides not matched to a gene: 14. Germline loops: CDR1 SGHDT, CDR2 YYEEEE. The CDR3 has 18 residues. Specimen: peripheral blood, collected in the second trimester of pregnancy. The TCR sequence derives from a female donor in good health, enrolled as a control in a pregnancy study. The V and J genes are TRBV5-6 and TRBJ2-3; TRBD2 agrees at 11 bases. The CDR3 DNA reads TGTGCCAGCAGCCCGCCAGGGACTAGCGGAGACCTTCCAGATACGCAGTATTTT. Translating it yields CASSPPGTSGDLPDTQYF.